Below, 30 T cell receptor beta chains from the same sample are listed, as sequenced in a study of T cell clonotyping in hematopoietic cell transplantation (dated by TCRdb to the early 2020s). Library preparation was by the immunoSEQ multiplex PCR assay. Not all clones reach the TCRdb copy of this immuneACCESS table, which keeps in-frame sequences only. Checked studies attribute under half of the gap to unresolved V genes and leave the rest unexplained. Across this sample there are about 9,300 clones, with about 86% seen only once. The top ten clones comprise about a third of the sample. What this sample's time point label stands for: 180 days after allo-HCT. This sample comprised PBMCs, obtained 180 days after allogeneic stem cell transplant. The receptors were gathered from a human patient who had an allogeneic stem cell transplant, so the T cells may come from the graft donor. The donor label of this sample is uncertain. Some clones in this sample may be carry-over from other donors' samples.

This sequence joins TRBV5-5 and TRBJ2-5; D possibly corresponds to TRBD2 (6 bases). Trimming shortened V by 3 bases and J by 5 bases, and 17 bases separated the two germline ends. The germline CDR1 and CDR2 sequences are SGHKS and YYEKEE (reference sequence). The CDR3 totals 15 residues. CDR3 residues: CASSSRLGTGETQYF. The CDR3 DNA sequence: TGTGCCAGCAGCTCCCGACTAGGGACGGGCGAGACCCAGTACTTC.

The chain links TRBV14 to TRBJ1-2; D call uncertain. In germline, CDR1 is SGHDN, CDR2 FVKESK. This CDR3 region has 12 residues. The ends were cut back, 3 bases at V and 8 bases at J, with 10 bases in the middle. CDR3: CASSQVQTGYTF. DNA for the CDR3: TGTGCCAGCAGCCAGGTACAGACAGGCTACACCTTC.

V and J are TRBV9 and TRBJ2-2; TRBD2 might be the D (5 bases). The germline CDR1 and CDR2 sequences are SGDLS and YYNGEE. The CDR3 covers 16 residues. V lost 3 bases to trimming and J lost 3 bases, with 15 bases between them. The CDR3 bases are TGTGCCAGCAGCGACCTCGCGGGTGGGGACACCGGGGAGCTGTTTTTT. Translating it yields CASSDLAGGDTGELFF. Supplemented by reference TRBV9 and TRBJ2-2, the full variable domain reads DSGVTQTPKHLITATGQRVTLRCSPRSGDLSVYWYQQSLDQGLQFLIQYYNGEERAKGNILERFSAQQFPDLHSELNLSSLELGDSALYFCASSDLAGGDTGELFFGEGSRLTVL.

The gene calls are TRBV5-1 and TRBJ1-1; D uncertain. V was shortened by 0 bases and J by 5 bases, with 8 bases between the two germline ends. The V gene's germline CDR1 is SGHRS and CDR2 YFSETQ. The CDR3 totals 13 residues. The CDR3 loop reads CASSLAQETEAFF. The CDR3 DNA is TGCGCCAGCAGCTTGGCTCAGGAGACTGAAGCTTTCTTT.

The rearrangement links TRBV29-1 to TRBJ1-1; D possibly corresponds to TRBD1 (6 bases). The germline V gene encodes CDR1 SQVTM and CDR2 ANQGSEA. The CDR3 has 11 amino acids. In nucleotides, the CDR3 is TGCAGAGGGGGTAGTGGGAGTGAAGCTTTCTTT. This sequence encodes CRGGSGSEAFF.

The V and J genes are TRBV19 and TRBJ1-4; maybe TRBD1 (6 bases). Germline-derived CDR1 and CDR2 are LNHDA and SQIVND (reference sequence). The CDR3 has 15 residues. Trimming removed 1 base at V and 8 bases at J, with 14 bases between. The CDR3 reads CASSIVTDRREKLFF. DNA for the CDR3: TGTGCCAGTAGTATAGTCACTGACAGGCGAGAAAAACTGTTTTTT. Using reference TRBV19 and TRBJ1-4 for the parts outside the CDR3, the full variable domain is DGGITQSPKYLFRKEGQNVTLSCEQNLNHDAMYWYRQDPGQGLRLIYYSQIVNDFQKGDIAEGYSVSREKKESFPLTVTSAQKNPTAFYLCASSIVTDRREKLFFGSGTQLSVL.

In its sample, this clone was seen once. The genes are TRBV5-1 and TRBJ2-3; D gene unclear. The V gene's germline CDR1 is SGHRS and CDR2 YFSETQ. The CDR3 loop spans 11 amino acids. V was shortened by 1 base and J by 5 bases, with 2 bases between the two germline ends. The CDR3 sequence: CASSLRDTQYF. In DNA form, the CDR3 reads TGCGCCAGCAGCTTGCGAGATACGCAGTATTTT.

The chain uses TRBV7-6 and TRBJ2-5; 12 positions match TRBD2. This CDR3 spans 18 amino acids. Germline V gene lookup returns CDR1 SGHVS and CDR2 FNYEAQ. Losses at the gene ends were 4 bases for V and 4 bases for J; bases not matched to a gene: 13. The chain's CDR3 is CASSSSRLAGGSGETQYF. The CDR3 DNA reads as TGTGCCAGCAGCTCAAGCAGGCTAGCGGGGGGGTCGGGAGAGACCCAGTACTTC.

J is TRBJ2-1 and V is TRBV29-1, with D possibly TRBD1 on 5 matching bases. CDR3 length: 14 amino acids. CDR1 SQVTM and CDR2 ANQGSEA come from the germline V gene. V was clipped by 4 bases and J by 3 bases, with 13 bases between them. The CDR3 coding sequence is TGCAGCGTTGTTGGCAGGGATTTCTACAATGAGCAGTTCTTC. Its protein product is CSVVGRDFYNEQFF.

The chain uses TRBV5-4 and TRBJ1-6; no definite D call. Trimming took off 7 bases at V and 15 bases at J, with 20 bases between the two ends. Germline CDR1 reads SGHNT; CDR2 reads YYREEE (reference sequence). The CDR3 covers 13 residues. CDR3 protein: CASHKMHDTILHF. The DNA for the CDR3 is TGTGCCAGCCATAAAATGCACGACACTATCCTCCACTTT.

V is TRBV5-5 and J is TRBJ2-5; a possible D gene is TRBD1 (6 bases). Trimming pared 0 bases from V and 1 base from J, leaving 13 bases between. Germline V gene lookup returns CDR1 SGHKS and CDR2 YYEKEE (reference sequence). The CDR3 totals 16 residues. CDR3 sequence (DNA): TGTGCCAGCAGCTTGGGACAGGTCCTCTCCCAAGAGACCCAGTACTTC. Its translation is CASSLGQVLSQETQYF.

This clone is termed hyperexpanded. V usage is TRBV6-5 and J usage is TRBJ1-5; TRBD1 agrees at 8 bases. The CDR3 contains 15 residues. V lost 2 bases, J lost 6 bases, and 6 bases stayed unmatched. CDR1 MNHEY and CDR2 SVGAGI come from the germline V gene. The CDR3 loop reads CASSYSQGAAQPQHF. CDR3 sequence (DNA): TGTGCCAGCAGTTACAGTCAGGGGGCGGCTCAGCCCCAGCATTTT.

CDR3 in amino acids: CASSLLSSPLHF. In nucleotides, the CDR3 is TGTGCCAGCAGCTTACTGAGCTCACCCCTCCACTTT. This chain connects TRBV7-9 to TRBJ1-6; D remains unclear. V gave up 2 bases and J gave up 10 bases, with 6 bases separating them. CDR1 and CDR2 (germline): SEHNR, FQNEAQ (reference sequence). The CDR3 has 12 amino acids.

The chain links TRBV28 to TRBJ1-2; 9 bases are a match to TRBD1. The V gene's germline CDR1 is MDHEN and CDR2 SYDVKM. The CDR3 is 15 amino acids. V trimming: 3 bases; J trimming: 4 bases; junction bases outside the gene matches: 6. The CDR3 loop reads CASSFWDRELYGYTF. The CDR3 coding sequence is TGTGCCAGCAGTTTTTGGGACAGGGAGCTCTATGGCTACACCTTC.

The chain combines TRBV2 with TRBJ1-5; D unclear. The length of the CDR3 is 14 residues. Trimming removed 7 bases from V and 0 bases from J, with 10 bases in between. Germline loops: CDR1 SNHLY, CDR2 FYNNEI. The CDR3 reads CASNRQDSNQPQHF. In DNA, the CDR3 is TGTGCCAGCAATCGGCAGGATAGCAATCAGCCCCAGCATTTT.

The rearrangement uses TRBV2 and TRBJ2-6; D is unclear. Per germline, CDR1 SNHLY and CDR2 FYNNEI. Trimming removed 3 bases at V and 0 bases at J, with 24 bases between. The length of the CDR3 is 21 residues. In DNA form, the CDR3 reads TGTGCCAGCAGTGACAAAATACTCACTGATGGGTCCAACTCTGGGGCCAACGTCCTGACTTTC. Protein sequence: CASSDKILTDGSNSGANVLTF.

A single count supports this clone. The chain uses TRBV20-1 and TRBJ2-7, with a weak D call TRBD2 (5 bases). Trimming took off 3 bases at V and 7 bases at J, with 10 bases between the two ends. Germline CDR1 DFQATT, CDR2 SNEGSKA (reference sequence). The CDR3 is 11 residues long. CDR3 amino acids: CSARPGWEQYF. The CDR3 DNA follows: TGCAGTGCTAGGCCGGGGTGGGAGCAGTACTTC.

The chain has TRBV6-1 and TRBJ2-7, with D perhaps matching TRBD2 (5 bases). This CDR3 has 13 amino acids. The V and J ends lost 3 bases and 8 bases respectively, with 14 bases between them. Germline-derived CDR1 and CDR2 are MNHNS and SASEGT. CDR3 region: CASSEREGYQQYF. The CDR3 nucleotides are TGTGCCAGCAGTGAGAGAGAGGGATACCAGCAGTACTTC.

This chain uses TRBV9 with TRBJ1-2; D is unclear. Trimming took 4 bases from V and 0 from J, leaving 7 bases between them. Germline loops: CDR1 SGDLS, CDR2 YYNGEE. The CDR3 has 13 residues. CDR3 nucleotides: TGTGCCAGCAGCCGGGGTACTAACTATGGCTACACCTTC. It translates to CASSRGTNYGYTF. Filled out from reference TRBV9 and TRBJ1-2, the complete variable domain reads DSGVTQTPKHLITATGQRVTLRCSPRSGDLSVYWYQQSLDQGLQFLIQYYNGEERAKGNILERFSAQQFPDLHSELNLSSLELGDSALYFCASSRGTNYGYTFGSGTRLTVV.

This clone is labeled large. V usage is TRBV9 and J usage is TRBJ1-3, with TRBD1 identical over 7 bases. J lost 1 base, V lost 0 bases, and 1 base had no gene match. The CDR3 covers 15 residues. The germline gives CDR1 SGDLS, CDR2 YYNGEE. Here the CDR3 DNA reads TGTGCCAGCAGCGTAGAGACAGGGTCTGGAAACACCATATATTTT. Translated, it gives CASSVETGSGNTIYF.

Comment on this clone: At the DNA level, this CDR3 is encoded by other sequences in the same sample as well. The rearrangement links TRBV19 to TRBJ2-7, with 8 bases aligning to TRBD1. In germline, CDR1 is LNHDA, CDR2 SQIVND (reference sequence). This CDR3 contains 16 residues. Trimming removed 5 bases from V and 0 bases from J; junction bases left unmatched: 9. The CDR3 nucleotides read TGTGCCAGTAGTGAACGACAGGGGCCCCCCTCCTACGAGCAGTACTTC. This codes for CASSERQGPPSYEQYF.

DNA for the CDR3: TGTGCCAGCAGCTTTTGGACAGTTCGATTAATGAACACTGAAGCTTTCTTT. Its protein product is CASSFWTVRLMNTEAFF. J is TRBJ1-1 and V is TRBV5-6; possibly TRBD1 for D (6 bases). V lost 2 bases, J lost 0 bases, and 17 bases lay in between. CDR1 is SGHDT and CDR2 is YYEEEE in the germline V gene. The CDR3 consists of 17 residues.

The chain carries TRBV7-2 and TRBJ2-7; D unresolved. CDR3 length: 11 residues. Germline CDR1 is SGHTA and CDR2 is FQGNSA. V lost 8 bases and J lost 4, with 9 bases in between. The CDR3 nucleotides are TGTGCCAGCGGAACCAGGTACGAGCAGTACTTC. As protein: CASGTRYEQYF.

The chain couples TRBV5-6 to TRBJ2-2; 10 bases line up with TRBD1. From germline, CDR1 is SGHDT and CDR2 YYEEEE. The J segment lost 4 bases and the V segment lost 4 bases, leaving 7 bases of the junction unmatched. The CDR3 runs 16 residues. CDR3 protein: CASSPGQGIGTGELFF. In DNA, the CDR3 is TGTGCCAGCAGCCCGGGACAGGGGATTGGCACCGGGGAGCTGTTTTTT.

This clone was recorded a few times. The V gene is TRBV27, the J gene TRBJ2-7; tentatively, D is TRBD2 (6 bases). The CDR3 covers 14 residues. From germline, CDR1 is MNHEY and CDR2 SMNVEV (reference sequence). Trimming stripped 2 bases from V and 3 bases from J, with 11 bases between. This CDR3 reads CASSLQEGYYEQYF. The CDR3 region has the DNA TGTGCCAGCAGTTTACAGGAGGGCTACTACGAGCAGTACTTC.

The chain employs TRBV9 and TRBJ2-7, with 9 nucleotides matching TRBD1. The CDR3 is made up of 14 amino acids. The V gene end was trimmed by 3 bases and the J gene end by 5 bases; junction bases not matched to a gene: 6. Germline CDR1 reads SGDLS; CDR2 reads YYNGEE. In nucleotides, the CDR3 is TGTGCCAGCAGCGCCCGACAGGGGGTCGACGAGCAGTACTTC. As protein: CASSARQGVDEQYF.

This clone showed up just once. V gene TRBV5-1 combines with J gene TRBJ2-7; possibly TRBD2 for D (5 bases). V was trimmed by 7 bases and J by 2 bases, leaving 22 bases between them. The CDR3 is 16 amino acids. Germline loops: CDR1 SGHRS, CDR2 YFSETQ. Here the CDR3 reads CASGPGMAKATYEQYF. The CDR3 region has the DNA TGCGCCAGCGGCCCGGGGATGGCGAAGGCTACCTACGAGCAGTACTTC. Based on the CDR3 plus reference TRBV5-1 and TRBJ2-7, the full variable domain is KAGVTQTPRYLIKTRGQQVTLSCSPISGHRSVSWYQQTPGQGLQFLFEYFSETQRNKGNFPGRFSGRQFSNSRSEMNVSTLELGDSALYLCASGPGMAKATYEQYFGPGTRLTVT.

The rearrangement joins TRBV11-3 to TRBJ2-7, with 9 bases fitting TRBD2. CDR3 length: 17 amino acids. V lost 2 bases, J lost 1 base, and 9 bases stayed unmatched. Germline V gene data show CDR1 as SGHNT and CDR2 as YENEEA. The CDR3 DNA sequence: TGTGCCAGCAGCTTAACTACCCAGACTAGCGGATCCTACGAGCAGTACTTC. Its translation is CASSLTTQTSGSYEQYF.

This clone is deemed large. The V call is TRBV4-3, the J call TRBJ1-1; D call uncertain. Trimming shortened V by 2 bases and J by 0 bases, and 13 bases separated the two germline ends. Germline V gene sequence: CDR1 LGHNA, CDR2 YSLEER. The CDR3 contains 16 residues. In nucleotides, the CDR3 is TGCGCCAGCAGCCAAAGTTCGGCGGGTATGAACACTGAAGCTTTCTTT. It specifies CASSQSSAGMNTEAFF.

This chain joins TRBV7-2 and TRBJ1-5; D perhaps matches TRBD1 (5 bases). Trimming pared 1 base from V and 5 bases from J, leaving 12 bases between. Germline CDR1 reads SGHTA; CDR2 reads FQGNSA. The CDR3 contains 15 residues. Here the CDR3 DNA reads TGTGCCAGCAGCTTAGAGGCGGGGGAGTATCAGCCCCAGCATTTT. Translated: CASSLEAGEYQPQHF.